These 18 T cell receptor beta chains were all obtained from the same sample, sequenced in a study of blood T cells in healthy people across ages. The authors ran a second PCR of 7 to 11 cycles using a sample-barcoded 5' primer and a J-beta primer mix. TCRdb itself ran the 5' RACE reads through MiXCR, one entry per CDR3 protein. In the table there are some 1.8 million distinct CDR3 sequences, more than 35% of which are singletons. The sample taken for sequencing was blood. These receptors were taken from a human donor in good health.

This clonotype has more than one count but fewer than ten. The J gene is TRBJ2-5, the V gene TRBV29-1, with 14 bases lining up with TRBD2. This CDR3 spans 14 amino acids. V lost 5 bases to trimming and J lost 3 bases; unmatched junction nucleotides: 2. Germline V CDR1 and CDR2: SQVTM, ANQGSEA. CDR3 protein: CSVLGLAGEETQYF. The CDR3 nucleotides are TGCAGCGTTTTGGGACTAGCGGGGGAAGAGACCCAGTACTTC.

This sequence joins TRBV20-1 and TRBJ2-5; possibly TRBD2 for D (6 bases). Looked up from germline, CDR1 is DFQATT and CDR2 is SNEGSKA (reference sequence). The CDR3 is made up of 17 amino acids. Trimming shortened V by 0 bases and J by 3 bases, and 20 bases separated the two germline ends. The CDR3 DNA reads as TGCAGTGCTAGAGATCTTAACATAGTGGGCGGGAAAGAGACCCAGTACTTC. It encodes CSARDLNIVGGKETQYF.

This chain uses TRBV5-5 with TRBJ2-7; D is possibly TRBD1 (6 bases). The CDR3 covers 15 residues. Deletions cut 7 bases from V and 2 bases from J, with 19 bases between. The V gene's germline CDR1 is SGHKS and CDR2 YYEKEE (reference sequence). CDR3 coding DNA: TGTGCCAGCGGCTCCGCCGGGACAAGGGCCTACGAGCAGTACTTC. This codes for CASGSAGTRAYEQYF.

This rearrangement joins TRBV2 to TRBJ2-4; TRBD1 might be the D (5 bases). V was clipped by 5 bases and J by 2 bases, with 7 bases between them. Germline loops: CDR1 SNHLY, CDR2 FYNNEI. CDR3 length: 13 residues. The CDR3 protein is CASSTGPKNIQYF. The DNA for the CDR3 is TGTGCCAGCAGTACAGGTCCCAAAAACATTCAGTACTTC.

The rearrangement uses TRBV12-3 or TRBV12-4 and TRBJ2-3; 9 nucleotides line up with TRBD2. With V trimmed by 5 bases and J by 4 bases, 7 bases remained unmatched. The length of the CDR3 is 15 residues. The CDR3 protein is CASSPRLAVADTQYF. The DNA of the CDR3 is TGTGCCAGCAGTCCCCGACTAGCGGTGGCAGATACGCAGTATTTT.

A few counts support this clonotype. The chain joins TRBV5-1 to TRBJ2-1; TRBD2 aligns across 8 bases. V lost 4 bases, J lost 8 bases, and 5 bases stayed unmatched. Germline values: CDR1 SGHRS, CDR2 YFSETQ. The CDR3 covers 13 residues. The CDR3 region has the DNA TGCGCCAGCAGCGTCCCCGGGAGGGATGAGCAGTTCTTC. Protein product: CASSVPGRDEQFF.

The genes are TRBV27 and TRBJ2-5; maybe TRBD2 (6 bases). The CDR3 sequence is 17 residues long. V was trimmed by 3 bases and J by 1 base, leaving 18 bases between them. Germline V gene lookup returns CDR1 MNHEY and CDR2 SMNVEV (reference sequence). The CDR3 loop is CASSFLGGGASQETQYF. The CDR3 bases are TGTGCCAGCAGTTTCTTGGGTGGCGGGGCCTCCCAAGAGACCCAGTACTTC.

V gene TRBV3-1 combines with J gene TRBJ2-1; 12 bases align to TRBD2. V shed 4 bases, J shed 0 bases, and the junction held 7 bases outside the gene matches. The V gene's germline CDR1 is LGHDT and CDR2 YNNKEL (reference sequence). The CDR3 spans 18 residues. This CDR3 reads CASSPGTSGLYSYNEQFF. DNA for the CDR3: TGTGCCAGCAGCCCGGGGACTAGCGGGTTATACTCCTACAATGAGCAGTTCTTC.

The rearrangement uses TRBV7-3 and TRBJ2-1, with TRBD2 identical over 15 bases. There are 17 residues in the CDR3. The trim removed 5 bases at V and 5 bases at J, leaving 7 bases unmatched. Germline V gives CDR1 SGHTA, CDR2 FQGTGA. CDR3 DNA: TGTGCCAGCAGCCTTCGGACTAGCGGGGGGGAACACAATGAGCAGTTCTTC. Protein product: CASSLRTSGGEHNEQFF.

This clonotype appeared a few times. An end of the junction differs from the germline gene, which may be a read error. The rearrangement links TRBV27 to TRBJ1-1; D is unresolved. The CDR3 runs to 15 residues. The germline V gene encodes CDR1 MNHEY and CDR2 SMNVEV (reference sequence). In DNA, the CDR3 is TGTGCCAGCAGTTTAATTTACAACATGAACACCGAAGCTTTCTTT. Translating it yields CASSLIYNMNTEAFF.

The rearrangement links TRBV10-3 to TRBJ1-4, with D tentatively TRBD1 (6 bases). The CDR3 totals 14 residues. V lost 10 bases and J lost 4, with 16 bases in between. Germline V gene data show CDR1 as ENHRY and CDR2 as SYGVKD. The DNA for the CDR3 is TGTGCCACTCAAACAGGGATCTTTAATGAAAAACTGTTTTTT. Translation: CATQTGIFNEKLFF.

The V and J genes are TRBV20-1 and TRBJ1-5; no clear D gene. Deletions cut 6 bases from V and 4 bases from J, with 13 bases between. Germline V lookup: CDR1 DFQATT, CDR2 SNEGSKA (reference sequence). The CDR3 length is 13 residues. CDR3 nucleotides: TGCAGTGCCCCCCCCCGGGGAAATCAGCCCCAGCATTTT. Protein: CSAPPRGNQPQHF.

This clonotype turned up a few times. The chain employs TRBV7-2 and TRBJ2-1; D possibly corresponds to TRBD2 (5 bases). The CDR3 is 17 residues long. V gave up 3 bases and J gave up 2 bases, with 17 bases separating them. Germline CDR1 reads SGHTA; CDR2 reads FQGNSA. Here the CDR3 reads CASSFGEPNGPYNEQFF. The CDR3 DNA follows: TGTGCCAGCAGCTTCGGGGAGCCCAACGGACCCTACAATGAGCAGTTCTTC.

This clonotype was observed a handful of times. The genes are TRBV7-2 and TRBJ1-1; D is possibly TRBD1 (5 bases). Looked up from germline, CDR1 is SGHTA and CDR2 is FQGNSA. The V end was cut by 5 bases, the J end by 3 bases, with 13 bases between. The CDR3 loop spans 14 amino acids. In DNA, the CDR3 is TGTGCCAGCAGCCCCGACTGGGGGTACACTGAAGCTTTCTTT. Translated: CASSPDWGYTEAFF.

CDR3 loop: CASSPRGHINEKLFF. CDR3 DNA: TGTGCCAGCAGTCCTCGCGGACATATCAATGAAAAACTGTTTTTT. The chain is built from TRBV28 and TRBJ1-4, with D possibly being TRBD1 (5 bases). V gave up 5 bases and J gave up 5 bases, with 15 bases separating them. Germline CDR1 and CDR2: MDHEN and SYDVKM. The CDR3 extends over 15 amino acids. The full variable domain, its missing parts supplied by reference TRBV28 and TRBJ1-4, is DVKVTQSSRYLVKRTGEKVFLECVQDMDHENMFWYRQDPGLGLRLIYFSYDVKMKEKGDIPEGYSVSREKKERFSLILESASTNQTSMYLCASSPRGHINEKLFFGSGTQLSVL.

V gene TRBV29-1 combines with J gene TRBJ2-2; 8 bases agree with TRBD2. The germline CDR1 and CDR2 sequences are SQVTM and ANQGSEA. V lost 7 bases, J lost 1 base, and 2 bases stayed unmatched. This CDR3 region has 13 residues. CDR3: CSGLAGNTGELFF. CDR3 bases: TGCAGCGGGCTAGCGGGGAACACCGGGGAGCTGTTTTTT.

The chain employs TRBV29-1 and TRBJ2-4; the match to TRBD2 covers 8 bases. The tail of the sequence fits TRBJ2-7 better, so the J call may be wrong. This CDR3 spans 14 amino acids. In germline, CDR1 is SQVTM, CDR2 ANQGSEA. The CDR3 spells CSVDTGTSIHEQYF. Here the CDR3 DNA reads TGCAGCGTCGATACCGGGACTAGTATACACGAGCAGTACTTC.

The genes are TRBV5-5 and TRBJ1-1; D uncertain. CDR3 size: 15 residues. V shed 4 bases and J shed 3 bases, with 16 bases lying between them. Germline CDR1 SGHKS, CDR2 YYEKEE (reference sequence). The CDR3 loop is CASSTWQARHTEAFF. The DNA of the CDR3 is TGTGCCAGCAGCACCTGGCAGGCCCGACACACTGAAGCTTTCTTT.